This TCR beta chain emerged from a study of T cells in Graves' hyperthyroidism and ophthalmopathy. Germline V gene lookup returns CDR1 SGHRS and CDR2 YFSETQ. This CDR3 spans 15 amino acids. With 3 bases clipped from V and 4 bases from J, the junction kept 9 bases outside the gene matches. Amplification of TCR beta CDR3 regions was performed using RNA transcripts as template. When the TCR CDR3 underwent first-round RT-PCR, the HTBI primer set was used. From the multiplex PCR reads, TCRdb called clonotypes with MiXCR, one entry per CDR3 protein. Found here are hundreds of thousands of distinct CDR3 sequences, just under 20% of them singletons; the top ten hold over 45%.

V is TRBV5-1 and J is TRBJ2-7, with 8 nucleotides matching TRBD1. The sample comprised blood. This clonotype originated in a man aged 35-49 years with Graves' ophthalmopathy. CDR3: CASSSQGATYYEQYF. The CDR3 DNA is TGCGCCAGCAGCTCCCAGGGGGCAACCTATTACGAGCAGTACTTC.